This T cell receptor (beta chain) was retrieved from a study of OX40 agonist ivuxolimab in advanced cancers. The wider study: Patient treatment consisted of intravenous ivuxolimab administration every 2 weeks at 0.01 to 10 mg/kg. Findings and limits, study-wide: Low clonal expansion, among the lowest seen, marked partial responders at 0.1-3.0 mg/kg.

Here immunoSEQ multiplex PCR was the method, and the copy in TCRdb shows in-frame clones only, minus some. This table holds some 83,000 clones, about 89% found once. This clone was detected only once. Antigen specificity is unknown. Trimming left V 1 base short and J 5 bases short, with 11 bases between. This CDR3 has 14 residues. Germline V gene data show CDR1 as MGHRA and CDR2 as YSYEKL. This TCR derives from an adult with an advanced solid tumor such as melanoma, head and neck, liver or kidney cancer. This chain joins TRBV4-1 and TRBJ1-2, with a tentative D call TRBD1 (6 bases). Source: CD4+ or CD8+ T cells sorted from blood, taken in a trial of the OX40 agonist ivuxolimab. The CDR3 protein is CASSQVQGWYGYTF. Here the CDR3 DNA reads TGCGCCAGCAGCCAAGTACAGGGTTGGTATGGCTACACCTTC.